The next 24 T cell receptor beta chains were all read from a single sample in a study of human T cells and chemical hapten exposure. Using its own MiXCR run on the RACE reads, TCRdb lists one record per CDR3 protein. This sample has tens of thousands of distinct CDR3 sequences, with around 5% found just once. Time point denoted: healthy volunteer bleed at 6 weeks. Total RNA was isolated from whole blood that had not been fractionated. Sequenced: whole blood. The receptors shown here come from a human donor in good health. Some clones in this sample may be carry-over from other donors' samples.

This clonotype was recorded many times. The J gene is TRBJ1-2, the V gene TRBV28; TRBD1 agrees at 7 bases. Germline V CDR1 and CDR2: MDHEN, SYDVKM. CDR3 length equals 15 residues. Trimming at V came to 4 bases and at J to 4 bases, leaving 9 bases not matched to a gene. The CDR3 nucleotides read TGTGCCAGCAGTTCCTTCTCGGGACAGAGCTATGGCTACACCTTC. Residues: CASSSFSGQSYGYTF.

This clonotype was picked up many times. J is TRBJ1-5 and V is TRBV20-1, with a tentative D call TRBD1 (5 bases). The CDR3 extends over 14 amino acids. V lost 3 bases to trimming and J lost 4 bases, with 13 bases between them. CDR1 DFQATT and CDR2 SNEGSKA come from the germline V gene (reference sequence). CDR3 loop: CSASPGEGNQPQHF. DNA of the CDR3: TGCAGTGCTAGTCCCGGGGAGGGGAATCAGCCCCAGCATTTT.

This clonotype has ten or more counts. The chain employs TRBV7-2 and TRBJ1-4; D gene unclear. The V gene lost 1 base and the J gene lost 5 bases, with 5 bases spanning the gap. CDR3 size: 13 residues. CDR1 is SGHTA and CDR2 is FQGNSA in the germline V gene. CDR3 in DNA: TGTGCCAGCAGCTTAGAACTGAATGAAAAACTGTTTTTT. This translates into CASSLELNEKLFF.

This clonotype was found many times. The CDR3 spells CASSSTFDSTEAFF. The CDR3 region has the DNA TGTGCCAGCAGTTCTACCTTCGACAGCACTGAAGCTTTCTTT. The chain uses TRBV6-5 and TRBJ1-1; weak D call: TRBD1 (5 bases). The V gene's germline CDR1 is MNHEY and CDR2 SVGAGI. Deletions cut 4 bases from V and 4 bases from J, with 13 bases between. The CDR3 is made up of 14 amino acids.

This clonotype has ten or more counts. V usage is TRBV6-5 and J usage is TRBJ2-1; a possible D gene is TRBD2 (6 bases). The CDR3 extends over 15 amino acids. V was pared by 5 bases and J by 7 bases, with 18 bases between. Germline V gene lookup returns CDR1 MNHEY and CDR2 SVGAGI. CDR3 in amino acids: CASSHPSMAGNEQFF. The DNA for the CDR3 is TGTGCCAGCAGTCACCCCTCCATGGCGGGGAATGAGCAGTTCTTC.

This clonotype was detected many times. V usage is TRBV5-1 and J usage is TRBJ2-5; D is ambiguous. The CDR3 contains 13 residues. CDR1 is SGHRS and CDR2 is YFSETQ in the germline V gene. V lost 4 bases to trimming and J lost 2 bases, with 9 bases between them. The CDR3 loop is CASSPDGQETQYF. DNA for the CDR3: TGCGCCAGCAGCCCGGACGGTCAAGAGACCCAGTACTTC.

In its sample, this clonotype was seen many times. The chain couples TRBV20-1 to TRBJ2-7; D tentatively fits TRBD1 or TRBD2 (6 bases each). The CDR3 loop spans 14 amino acids. CDR1 and CDR2 (germline): DFQATT, SNEGSKA (reference sequence). V lost 0 bases and J lost 2, with 11 bases in between. The CDR3: CSAREGGKTYEQYF. The DNA for the CDR3 is TGCAGTGCTAGAGAAGGGGGGAAGACCTACGAGCAGTACTTC.

This clonotype occurred many times. The gene calls are TRBV20-1 and TRBJ2-1; 7 positions match TRBD2. After removal of 5 bases from V and 8 bases from J, the junction contained 9 bases not matched to a gene. Germline assignment: CDR1 DFQATT and CDR2 SNEGSKA (reference sequence). CDR3 size: 13 residues. The CDR3, as DNA: TGCAGTGCTGGGAGAGCGGGAACGGATGAGCAGTTCTTC. Translating it yields CSAGRAGTDEQFF.

This chain links TRBV6-6 with TRBJ2-1; perhaps TRBD2 as D (5 bases). Trimming took 7 bases from V and 4 from J, leaving 20 bases between them. This CDR3 has 16 residues. Germline lookup yields CDR1 MNHNY and CDR2 SVGAGI (reference sequence). CDR3 protein: CASTLIALGGYNEQFF. The DNA for the CDR3 is TGTGCCAGCACCCTGATAGCCCTAGGAGGTTACAATGAGCAGTTCTTC.

This clonotype was seen repeatedly, ten times or more. The rearrangement joins TRBV30 to TRBJ1-1; D unresolved. Trimming pared 2 bases from V and 1 base from J, leaving 11 bases between. The CDR3 is 14 residues long. Germline loops: CDR1 GTSNPN, CDR2 SVGIG (reference sequence). DNA of the CDR3: TGTGCCTGGAGTCCCCTGACCCCGAACACTGAAGCTTTCTTT. Its protein is CAWSPLTPNTEAFF.

In this sample, this clonotype turned up many times. The V call is TRBV29-1, the J call TRBJ2-5; 9 nucleotides match TRBD2. With 4 bases clipped from V and 5 bases from J, the junction kept 11 bases outside the gene matches. The germline gives CDR1 SQVTM, CDR2 ANQGSEA. This CDR3 is 15 amino acids long. The chain's CDR3 is CSVGLAVGTRETQYF. The CDR3, as DNA: TGCAGCGTTGGACTAGCGGTCGGGACGCGGGAGACCCAGTACTTC.

This clonotype has a count of ten or more. The CDR3 sequence is CASNGLAGGVNEQFF. In DNA, the CDR3 is TGTGCCAGCAACGGACTAGCGGGAGGTGTAAATGAGCAGTTCTTC. The chain combines TRBV28 with TRBJ2-1; 14 nucleotides line up with TRBD2. J was trimmed by 7 bases and V by 7 bases; bases with no gene match: 6. Looked up from germline, CDR1 is MDHEN and CDR2 is SYDVKM. There are 15 residues in the CDR3.

There are many counts of this clonotype. The chain is built from TRBV6-2 or TRBV6-3 and TRBJ1-4, with a tentative D call TRBD1 (5 bases). Looked up from germline, CDR1 is MNHEY and CDR2 is SVGEGT. The CDR3 loop spans 14 amino acids. Trimming left V 2 bases short and J 8 bases short, with 12 bases between. For the CDR3, the DNA is TGTGCCAGCAGTTACATGTCGGGACCCGAAAAACTGTTTTTT. Protein product: CASSYMSGPEKLFF.

This clonotype was recorded a few times. V gene TRBV5-6 combines with J gene TRBJ1-2; maybe TRBD1 (5 bases). The CDR3 loop spans 13 amino acids. Germline V gives CDR1 SGHDT, CDR2 YYEEEE. V dropped 0 bases and J dropped 3 bases, with 6 bases sitting between them. The CDR3 DNA follows: TGTGCCAGCAGCTTGGCACAGGACTATGGCTACACCTTC. This translates into CASSLAQDYGYTF.

Ten or more counts support this clonotype. The chain couples TRBV28 to TRBJ2-7, with D tentatively TRBD2 (5 bases). CDR3 length: 14 amino acids. Trimming removed 3 bases from V and 3 bases from J, with 12 bases in between. Germline V CDR1 and CDR2: MDHEN, SYDVKM. CDR3 loop: CASSFGVYYYEQYF. In DNA, the CDR3 is TGTGCCAGCAGTTTCGGGGTTTACTACTACGAGCAGTACTTC.

This clonotype showed up many times. The chain has TRBV7-2 and TRBJ1-2; 10 nucleotides agree with TRBD1. The J segment lost 4 bases and the V segment lost 0 bases, leaving 2 bases of the junction unmatched. The CDR3 extends over 15 amino acids. CDR1 SGHTA and CDR2 FQGNSA come from the germline V gene. CDR3 region: CASSLATGGGYGYTF. The CDR3 nucleotides are TGTGCCAGCAGCTTAGCGACAGGGGGCGGCTATGGCTACACCTTC.

Only a few counts were recorded for this clonotype. The chain couples TRBV10-3 to TRBJ2-1, with 8 bases aligning to TRBD2. This CDR3 is 17 amino acids long. J was trimmed by 5 bases and V by 6 bases; bases with no gene match: 15. Germline lookup yields CDR1 ENHRY and CDR2 SYGVKD. The CDR3 protein is CAIRPTSGGWGDNEQFF. CDR3 nucleotide sequence: TGTGCCATCAGACCCACTAGCGGAGGGTGGGGGGACAATGAGCAGTTCTTC.

This clonotype was seen at least ten times. The chain couples TRBV4-1 to TRBJ2-7; D remains ambiguous. CDR1 MGHRA and CDR2 YSYEKL come from the germline V gene. The CDR3 contains 13 residues. Between the trimmed V and J ends, which lost 2 bases and 3 bases, there was a span of 8 bases. This chain's CDR3 is CASSQPLDYEQYF. CDR3 nucleotides: TGCGCCAGCAGCCAACCATTAGACTACGAGCAGTACTTC.

This clonotype was observed a handful of times. The rearrangement links TRBV29-1 to TRBJ1-1; tentatively, D is TRBD1 (5 bases). V was trimmed by 4 bases and J by 0 bases, leaving 15 bases between them. Germline CDR1 and CDR2: SQVTM and ANQGSEA. This CDR3 has 15 amino acids. CDR3 amino acids: CSVGSGWGMNTEAFF. Here the CDR3 DNA reads TGCAGCGTTGGGTCAGGGTGGGGCATGAACACTGAAGCTTTCTTT.

The genes are TRBV14 and TRBJ1-1; D is possibly TRBD1 (5 bases). The CDR3 consists of 18 residues. Trimming took 8 bases from V and 3 from J, leaving 28 bases between them. Germline CDR1 and CDR2: SGHDN and FVKESK. CDR3 sequence: CASAGPMAGLVGDTEAFF. CDR3 sequence (DNA): TGTGCCAGCGCCGGACCGATGGCAGGGCTTGTGGGTGACACTGAAGCTTTCTTT. Full variable domain (outside the CDR3, taken from reference TRBV14 and TRBJ1-1): EAGVTQFPSHSVIEKGQTVTLRCDPISGHDNLYWYRRVMGKEIKFLLHFVKESKQDESGMPNNRFLAERTGGTYSTLKVQPAELEDSGVYFCASAGPMAGLVGDTEAFFGQGTRLTVV.

Comments on this clonotype: A much larger clonotype is one base distant, so this may be a read error. The J gene is TRBJ2-1, the V gene TRBV12-3 or TRBV12-4; no reliable D call. This CDR3 region has 14 residues. With 3 bases removed from V and 6 bases from J, the gap between germline ends came to 12 bases. The CDR3 DNA reads as TGTGCCAGCAGTTTTCGACAAATATGCAATGAGCAGTTCTTC. Translating gives CASSFRQICNEQFF.

At least ten counts were recorded for this clonotype. V usage is TRBV20-1 and J usage is TRBJ1-5; D ambiguous. The V gene lost 6 bases and the J gene lost 6 bases, with 15 bases spanning the gap. Germline V CDR1 and CDR2: DFQATT, SNEGSKA (reference sequence). This CDR3 contains 13 residues. CDR3 bases: TGCAGTGCGGAGAGGTCCGGGGTTCAGCCCCAGCATTTT. It is translated as CSAERSGVQPQHF.

The chain is built from TRBV7-2 and TRBJ2-2, with TRBD2 matching over 10 bases. This CDR3 has 17 residues. Germline loops: CDR1 SGHTA, CDR2 FQGNSA. The ends lost 2 bases at V and 5 bases at J; junction bases unmatched: 8. The chain's CDR3 is CASSLRLAGDRTGELFF. CDR3 DNA sequence: TGTGCCAGCAGCTTACGTCTAGCGGGAGATCGGACCGGGGAGCTGTTTTTT.

This clonotype has ten or more counts. V is TRBV5-1 and J is TRBJ2-3; 10 bases line up with TRBD1. The CDR3 contains 16 residues. J lost 4 bases, V lost 0 bases, and 5 bases had no gene match. Germline V gene data show CDR1 as SGHRS and CDR2 as YFSETQ. The CDR3 sequence: CASSLDGQGVADTQYF. CDR3 coding DNA: TGCGCCAGCAGCTTGGATGGACAGGGGGTCGCAGATACGCAGTATTTT.